The TCR beta chain under discussion was sequenced for a study of spatial heterogeneity in lung cancer. Study as a whole: Strong correlation linked TCR transcript counts in tumor regions to a T cell module score derived from matched bulk RNA-seq. The study observed each unique TCR and UMI combination more than ten times on average in raw reads.

Study-wide results and limits: Counts that tracked tumor mutation counts were those of expanded intratumoral alpha and beta TCRs.

This clonotype was observed many times. What it recognizes is unknown. The germline CDR1 and CDR2 sequences are KGHSH and LQKENI. V lost 6 bases, J lost 7 bases, and 10 bases stayed unmatched. The length of the CDR3 is 16 residues. The time point was: sample taken at primary tumor resection. Researchers sequenced whole RNA taken from tumor, nontumor lung or frozen PBMC without sorting. Every TCR cDNA molecule bore its own unique molecular identifier. MiXCR, applied by TCRdb to the 5' RACE reads, yields one record per CDR3 protein. The sample records about 9,600 distinct CDR3 sequences, 12% being singletons.

The TCR originated in a male donor with early-stage non-small cell lung cancer. The rearrangement links TRBV18 to TRBJ2-1; the match to TRBD2 covers 12 bases. Sequenced here: lung tumor tissue, sampled at surgery. CDR3 in amino acids: CASSPPSGRVWNEQFF. The CDR3 bases are TGTGCCAGCTCTCCCCCTAGCGGGAGGGTTTGGAATGAGCAGTTCTTC.